The source of this T cell receptor beta chain is a study of blood T cell repertoires in COVID-19. Study-wide background: Samples came from the United States, Italy and Spain, spanning acute and convalescent COVID-19.

Trimming at V came to 6 bases and at J to 0 bases, leaving 3 bases not matched to a gene. This CDR3 is built from 15 residues. Germline V gene sequence: CDR1 LNHDA, CDR2 SQIVND (reference sequence). As handled by the study authors: Reference gene primer amplification in the assay estimated nucleated cell counts. Clones were sequenced by immunoSEQ multiplex PCR, and TCRdb holds only the in-frame ones, with some missing. The V and J calls and clone size are taken from that table; D and trimming were inferred from the DNA. In the table there are about 7,300 clones, roughly 90% of which are singletons. This receptor was taken from a human donor with active COVID-19. The donor label of this sample is uncertain. Sequenced input: peripheral blood. The chain joins TRBV19 to TRBJ1-5; 9 bases line up with TRBD1. The CDR3 protein is CASRTGGLSNQPQHF. The CDR3 DNA reads TGTGCCAGTAGGACAGGGGGTCTTAGCAATCAGCCCCAGCATTTT.